This is a list of T cell receptor beta chains from one sample in a study of cytomegalovirus exposure and HLA in healthy donors. Only in-frame clones appear in the TCRdb table, and some are missing; sequencing was by immunoSEQ multiplex PCR. The top ten clones hold 6.5% to 7.5% of a sample with roughly 200,000 clones, more than 75% of them seen once. Sequences were obtained from PBMCs. Source of these receptors: a man aged 25-40 years in good health and CMV-seropositive. Each CDR3 is given with its conserved first and last residue. A D gene is named only where the DNA matches it firmly. A clone size is listed for some rows: how often the clone was seen (once, few, many), or a class if it is expanded.

>TRBJ2-3|NA|NA|15|TRBV4-3
CASSQGSGQTDTQYF
TGCGCCAGCAGCCAAGGTTCAGGACAGACAGATACGCAGTATTTT
>TRBJ1-1|NA|NA|11|TRBV12-5
CASASGGRAFF
TGTGCTAGTGCCAGCGGGGGGAGAGCTTTCTTT
>TRBJ1-1|NA|NA|13|TRBV5-1
CASSSGPAREAFF
TGCGCCAGCAGCTCCGGTCCGGCTCGGGAAGCTTTCTTT
>TRBJ2-7|NA|NA|15|TRBV7-2
CASSLEWIPTYEQYF
TGTGCCAGCAGCTTAGAGTGGATTCCAACCTACGAGCAGTACTTC
>TRBJ2-5|NA|NA|13|TRBV29-1
CSALGKRQETQYF
TGCAGCGCCTTAGGAAAGCGACAGGAGACCCAGTACTTC
>TRBJ2-1|NA|NA|15|TRBV7-3
CASSLTAQGRNEQFF
TGTGCCAGCAGCTTAACTGCACAGGGGAGGAATGAGCAGTTCTTC
>TRBJ1-5|NA|NA|13|TRBV30
CAWSVGPNQPQHF
TGTGCCTGGAGTGTCGGGCCTAATCAGCCCCAGCATTTT
>TRBJ2-7|NA|TRBD1|14|TRBV6-6
CASSYPATGGEQYF
TGTGCCAGCAGTTACCCGGCCACAGGGGGCGAGCAGTACTTC
>TRBJ1-5|NA|TRBD1|13|TRBV4-2
CASSLTGNQPQHF
TGTGCCAGCAGCCTGACAGGGAATCAGCCCCAGCATTTT
>TRBJ1-5|few|NA|13|TRBV30
CAWSVPGNQPQHF
TGTGCCTGGAGTGTACCCGGAAATCAGCCCCAGCATTTT
>TRBJ1-2|NA|NA|13|TRBV7-6
CASSLADSYGYTF
TGTGCCAGCAGCTTAGCTGACAGCTATGGCTACACCTTC
>TRBJ2-1|few|TRBD2|15|TRBV5-1
CASSTAGTSSNEQFF
TGCGCCAGCAGCACCGCCGGGACTAGTAGTAATGAGCAGTTCTTC
>TRBJ1-1|once|NA|12|TRBV7-7
CASSPPEGEAFF
TGTGCCAGCAGCCCCCCGGAGGGCGAAGCTTTCTTT
>TRBJ2-7|once|TRBD1|17|TRBV11-3
CASSLGGAGTGAYEQYF
TGTGCCAGCAGCTTAGGAGGCGCTGGGACAGGAGCCTACGAGCAGTACTTC
>TRBJ2-5|NA|TRBD2|14|TRBV6-6
CASSTRGGGETQYF
TGTGCCAGCAGTACACGGGGGGGCGGAGAGACCCAGTACTTC
>TRBJ2-7|few|NA|12|TRBV6-5
CASSYAGSPPYF
TGTGCCAGCAGTTACGCGGGATCCCCCCCGTACTTC
>TRBJ1-5|NA|NA|13|TRBV6-5
CASSYRDNQPQHF
TGTGCCAGCAGTTACAGGGACAATCAGCCCCAGCATTTT
>TRBJ2-2|NA|TRBD2|15|TRBV6-5
CASSYTSANTGELFF
TGTGCCAGCAGTTACACTAGCGCAAACACCGGGGAGCTGTTTTTT
>TRBJ2-1|NA|TRBD1|14|TRBV29-1
CSVEGQGEYNEQFF
TGCAGCGTTGAGGGACAGGGAGAATACAATGAGCAGTTCTTC
>TRBJ1-4|NA|NA|15|TRBV5-6
CASSFQGTANEKLFF
TGTGCCAGCAGCTTTCAGGGTACAGCTAATGAAAAACTGTTTTTT
>TRBJ2-7|few|NA|14|TRBV14
CASSQDTSFYEQYF
TGTGCCAGCAGCCAAGATACGTCTTTCTACGAGCAGTACTTC
>TRBJ2-1|NA|TRBD2|16|TRBV5-1
CASSTLLAARNNEQFF
TGCGCCAGCAGCACCTTACTAGCGGCTAGAAACAATGAGCAGTTCTTC
>TRBJ2-4|NA|NA|14|TRBV5-6
CASSSAVFKNIQYF
TGTGCCAGCAGCTCCGCGGTTTTCAAAAACATTCAGTACTTC
>TRBJ2-7|NA|NA|11|TRBV6-6
CASKGSYEQYF
TGTGCCAGCAAAGGTTCCTACGAGCAGTACTTC
>TRBJ2-7|NA|TRBD1|14|TRBV6-5
CASSSGQGVYEQYF
TGTGCCAGCAGTTCTGGACAGGGGGTCTACGAGCAGTACTTC
>TRBJ1-4|NA|TRBD1|13|TRBV19
CASKNRGNEKLFF
TGTGCCAGCAAGAACAGGGGCAATGAAAAACTGTTTTTT
>TRBJ1-2|NA|TRBD1|14|TRBV19
CASSAGQGVYGYTF
TGTGCCAGTAGTGCGGGACAGGGGGTTTATGGCTACACCTTC
>TRBJ2-7|NA|NA|14|TRBV5-6
CASSLPQGRGEQYF
TGTGCCAGCAGCTTGCCACAGGGAAGAGGCGAGCAGTACTTC
>TRBJ2-2|NA|TRBD2|19|TRBV5-8
CASSLEGLAGGRGTGELFF
TGTGCCAGCAGCTTGGAGGGACTAGCGGGAGGAAGGGGGACCGGGGAGCTGTTTTTT
>TRBJ2-6|NA|NA|15|TRBV6-5
CASSPEGTGANVLTF
TGTGCCAGCAGCCCCGAGGGGACTGGGGCCAACGTCCTGACTTTC
>TRBJ1-5|few|NA|13|TRBV9
CASSALDNQPQHF
TGTGCCAGCAGCGCCCTAGACAATCAGCCCCAGCATTTT
>TRBJ2-2|NA|TRBD1|15|TRBV25-1
CASGRDRGYTGELFF
TGTGCCAGCGGACGGGACAGGGGATATACCGGGGAGCTGTTTTTT
>TRBJ1-5|few|NA|15|TRBV27
CASSSSAVFHQPQHF
TGTGCCAGCAGTTCAAGTGCAGTCTTCCATCAGCCCCAGCATTTT
>TRBJ1-5|once|NA|12|TRBV28
CASSRRDQPQHF
TGTGCCAGCAGTAGACGCGATCAGCCCCAGCATTTT
>TRBJ1-5|NA|TRBD1|18|TRBV19
CASSLNKGQGRRHQPQHF
TGTGCCAGTAGTCTCAACAAGGGACAGGGGAGACGGCATCAGCCCCAGCATTTT
>TRBJ2-2|NA|TRBD1|15|TRBV27
CASSLYRGLAGELFF
TGTGCCAGCAGTTTATACAGGGGTTTGGCCGGGGAGCTGTTTTTT
>TRBJ2-3|NA|NA|11|TRBV11-3
CASKGSEGSVF
TGTGCCAGCAAAGGGTCGGAGGGGAGCGTTTTT
>TRBJ2-3|NA|NA|15|TRBV7-2
CASSLGAGGLDTQYF
TGTGCCAGCAGCTTAGGAGCCGGGGGCTTAGATACGCAGTATTTT
>TRBJ2-1|NA|TRBD2|17|TRBV4-1
CASSQDYGSGRHNEQFF
TGCGCCAGCAGCCAAGATTATGGTAGCGGGAGACACAATGAGCAGTTCTTC
>TRBJ1-5|NA|NA|15|TRBV5-1
CASSLEGERNQPQHF
TGCGCCAGCAGCTTGGAAGGGGAACGCAATCAGCCCCAGCATTTT
>TRBJ2-2|NA|TRBD1|15|TRBV5-1
CASSPGQGNTGELFF
TGCGCCAGCAGCCCGGGACAGGGGAACACCGGGGAGCTGTTTTTT
>TRBJ1-1|NA|TRBD1|12|TRBV6-5
CASSYGQGLAFF
TGTGCCAGCAGTTACGGACAGGGCCTGGCTTTCTTT
>TRBJ1-1|NA|NA|12|TRBV9
CASSNTDRMAFF
TGTGCCAGCAGCAATACTGACAGAATGGCTTTCTTT
>TRBJ1-5|NA|NA|13|TRBV7-2
CASSLSRGQPQHF
TGTGCCAGCAGCTTATCCAGGGGCCAGCCCCAGCATTTT
>TRBJ2-3|NA|NA|14|TRBV4-3
CASSQDTGTDTQYF
TGCGCCAGCAGCCAAGACACAGGGACAGATACGCAGTATTTT
>TRBJ2-7|NA|TRBD1|14|TRBV6-6
CASNEGQYSYEQYF
TGTGCCAGCAACGAGGGACAGTACTCCTACGAGCAGTACTTC
>TRBJ2-5|NA|NA|17|TRBV7-7
CASSLGGGTRHQETQYF
TGTGCTAGCAGCTTAGGTGGGGGGACACGCCACCAAGAGACCCAGTACTTC
>TRBJ1-1|NA|TRBD1|12|TRBV30
CAWSGQGAEAFF
TGTGCCTGGAGTGGACAGGGCGCTGAAGCTTTCTTT
>TRBJ2-5|NA|NA|16|TRBV5-1
CASSSTLTGYKETQYF
TGCGCCAGCAGCTCCACTCTCACAGGGTACAAAGAGACCCAGTACTTC
>TRBJ2-5|once|TRBD2|14|TRBV9
CASSVGSGSETQYF
TGTGCCAGCAGCGTAGGAAGCGGGAGTGAGACCCAGTACTTC
>TRBJ2-7|NA|NA|19|TRBV6-1
CASSEEVAGWGGLSYEQYF
TGTGCCAGCAGTGAAGAGGTAGCGGGTTGGGGGGGCCTCTCCTACGAGCAGTACTTC
>TRBJ1-2|NA|NA|12|TRBV19
CASRVLSYGYTF
TGTGCCAGTAGAGTCCTGAGCTATGGCTACACCTTC
>TRBJ2-7|NA|NA|13|TRBV5-1
CASSLAFSYEQYF
TGCGCCAGCAGCTTGGCTTTCTCCTACGAGCAGTACTTC
>TRBJ2-7|NA|NA|14|TRBV2
CASSEFSEGYEQYF
TGTGCCAGCAGTGAGTTCTCAGAGGGCTACGAGCAGTACTTC